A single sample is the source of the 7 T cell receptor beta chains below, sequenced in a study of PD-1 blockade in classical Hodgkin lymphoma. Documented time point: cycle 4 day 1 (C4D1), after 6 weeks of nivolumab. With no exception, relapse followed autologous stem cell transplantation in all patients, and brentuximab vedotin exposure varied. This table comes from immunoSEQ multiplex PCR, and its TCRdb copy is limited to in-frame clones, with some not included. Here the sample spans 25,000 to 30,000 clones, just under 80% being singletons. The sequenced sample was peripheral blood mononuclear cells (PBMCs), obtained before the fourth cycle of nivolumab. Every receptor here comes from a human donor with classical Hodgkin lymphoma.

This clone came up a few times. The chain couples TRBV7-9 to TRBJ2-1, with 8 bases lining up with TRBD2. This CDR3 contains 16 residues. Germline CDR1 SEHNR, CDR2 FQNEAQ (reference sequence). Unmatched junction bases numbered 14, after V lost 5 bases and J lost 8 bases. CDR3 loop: CASSLISGRAGDEQFF. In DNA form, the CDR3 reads TGTGCCAGCAGCCTCATCTCCGGGAGGGCGGGGGATGAGCAGTTCTTC. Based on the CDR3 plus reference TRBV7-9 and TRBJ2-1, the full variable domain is DTGVSQNPRHKITKRGQNVTFRCDPISEHNRLYWYRQTLGQGPEFLTYFQNEAQLEKSRLLSDRFSAERPKGSFSTLEIQRTEQGDSAMYLCASSLISGRAGDEQFFGPGTRLTVL.

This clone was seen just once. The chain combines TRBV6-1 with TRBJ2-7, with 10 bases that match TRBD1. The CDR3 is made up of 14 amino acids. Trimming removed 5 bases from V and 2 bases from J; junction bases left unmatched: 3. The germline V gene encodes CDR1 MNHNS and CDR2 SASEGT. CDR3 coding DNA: TGTGCCAGCAGTAAAGGACAGGGGGCCTACGAGCAGTACTTC. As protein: CASSKGQGAYEQYF.

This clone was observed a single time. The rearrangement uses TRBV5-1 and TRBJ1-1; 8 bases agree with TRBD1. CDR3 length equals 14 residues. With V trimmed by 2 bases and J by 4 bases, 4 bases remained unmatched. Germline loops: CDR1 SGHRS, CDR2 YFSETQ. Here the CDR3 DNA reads TGCGCCAGCAGCTTTGAGACAGGGGCCACTGAAGCTTTCTTT. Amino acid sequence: CASSFETGATEAFF.

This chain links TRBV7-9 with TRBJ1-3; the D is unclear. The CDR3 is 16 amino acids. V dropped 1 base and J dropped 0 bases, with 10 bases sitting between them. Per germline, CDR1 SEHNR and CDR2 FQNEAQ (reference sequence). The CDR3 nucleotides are TGTGCCAGCAGCTTAGAGGTCTTTGGCTCTGGAAACACCATATATTTT. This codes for CASSLEVFGSGNTIYF.

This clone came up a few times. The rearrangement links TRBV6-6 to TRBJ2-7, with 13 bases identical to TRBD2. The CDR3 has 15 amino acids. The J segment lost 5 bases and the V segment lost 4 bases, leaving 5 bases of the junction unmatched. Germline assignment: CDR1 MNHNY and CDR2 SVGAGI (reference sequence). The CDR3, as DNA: TGTGCCAGCAGTTTACTAGCGGGAGGGCTTAACGAGCAGTACTTC. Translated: CASSLLAGGLNEQYF.

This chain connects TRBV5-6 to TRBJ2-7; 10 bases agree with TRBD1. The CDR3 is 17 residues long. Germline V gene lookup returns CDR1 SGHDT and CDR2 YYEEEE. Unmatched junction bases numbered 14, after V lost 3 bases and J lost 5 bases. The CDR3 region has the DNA TGTGCCAGCAGCTGGGGATCCGCGGGACAGGGGATCCACGAGCAGTACTTC. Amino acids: CASSWGSAGQGIHEQYF.

CDR3 in amino acids: CASSFGTTAYEQYF. CDR3 sequence (DNA): TGCGCCAGCAGCTTCGGGACTACCGCCTACGAGCAGTACTTC. This rearrangement joins TRBV5-1 to TRBJ2-7, with 7 nucleotides matching TRBD2. Germline loops: CDR1 SGHRS, CDR2 YFSETQ. The CDR3 length is 14 residues. V gave up 2 bases and J gave up 2 bases; unmatched junction bases: 4.